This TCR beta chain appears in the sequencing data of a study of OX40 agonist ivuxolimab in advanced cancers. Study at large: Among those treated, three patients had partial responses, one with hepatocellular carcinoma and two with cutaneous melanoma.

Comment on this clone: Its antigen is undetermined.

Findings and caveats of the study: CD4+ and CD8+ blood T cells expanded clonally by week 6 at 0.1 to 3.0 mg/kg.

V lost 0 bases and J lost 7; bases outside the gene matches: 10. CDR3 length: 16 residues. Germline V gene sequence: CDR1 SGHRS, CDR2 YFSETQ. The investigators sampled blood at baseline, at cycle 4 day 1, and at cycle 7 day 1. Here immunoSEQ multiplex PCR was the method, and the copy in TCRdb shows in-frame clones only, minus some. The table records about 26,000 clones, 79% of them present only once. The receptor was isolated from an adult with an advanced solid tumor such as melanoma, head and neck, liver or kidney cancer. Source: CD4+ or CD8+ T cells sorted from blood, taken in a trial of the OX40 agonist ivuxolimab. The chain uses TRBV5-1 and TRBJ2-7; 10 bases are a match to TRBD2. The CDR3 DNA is TGCGCCAGCAGCTTGGTGTCCAGCGGGGGGGCCGGAGAGCAGTACTTC. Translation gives CASSLVSSGGAGEQYF.